This entry is about one TCR beta chain. These data belong to a study of blood T cell repertoires in COVID-19. Looking at the study overall: COVID-19 samples collected from the United States, Italy and Spain covered acute and convalescent phases. In each case, the material was cDNA or gDNA derived from T cells, B-cell-depleted T cells, or PBMCs.

In the authors' methods: Reference gene primer amplification gave nucleated cell count estimates. TCRdb's table, derived via immunoSEQ multiplex PCR, lists solely in-frame clones and lacks some. V, J and clone size are those of that table, while D and trimming were read from the DNA. The table has 120,000 or so clones, about 80% seen once. V was pared by 3 bases and J by 4 bases, with 6 bases of the junction left unmatched. CDR3 length: 14 residues. Per the germline V gene, CDR1 is SGDLS and CDR2 is YYNGEE. Sequencing was carried out using peripheral blood. The TCR comes from a woman aged 50 to 65 with acute or convalescent COVID-19. V is TRBV9 and J is TRBJ1-2, with 7 bases identical to TRBD1. CDR3 nucleotide sequence: TGTGCCAGCAGCGGACGACAGGGATTCTATGGCTACACCTTC. It specifies CASSGRQGFYGYTF.